These 27 T cell receptor beta chains were sequenced from one sample in a study of CD8 T cells in ankylosing spondylitis. TCRdb recomputed calls from the 5' RACE reads with MiXCR, one row per CDR3 protein. The sample has 650,000 to 800,000 distinct CDR3 sequences, 15% to 20% seen once; the top ten hold over 15%. Study-wide points: Several highly homologous variants made up a TCR beta motif, and this motif appeared characteristic of ankylosing spondylitis blood.

No antigen has been assigned to these receptors. Sequences were obtained from blood, either unsorted or a sorted T cell fraction (not recorded which). The receptors stem from a male donor with ankylosing spondylitis.

The chain combines TRBV28 with TRBJ1-6; D is unclear. CDR3 size: 12 residues. Trimming shortened V by 7 bases and J by 8 bases, and 9 bases separated the two germline ends. Germline assignment: CDR1 MDHEN and CDR2 SYDVKM. The CDR3 bases are TGTGCCAGCACTCCTGGGTATTCACCCCTCCACTTT. Its translation is CASTPGYSPLHF.

This chain connects TRBV6-5 to TRBJ1-3; D may be TRBD1 (5 bases). Trimming pared 0 bases from V and 2 bases from J, leaving 11 bases between. This CDR3 is 16 amino acids long. Germline-derived CDR1 and CDR2 are MNHEY and SVGAGI. The CDR3 DNA follows: TGTGCCAGCAGTTACTCGGCCGGGGACGCTGGAAACACCATATATTTT. Its translation is CASSYSAGDAGNTIYF.

The chain uses TRBV2 and TRBJ2-1; TRBD1 is a possible D gene (5 bases). Trimming removed 6 bases from V and 9 bases from J, with 21 bases in between. Germline values: CDR1 SNHLY, CDR2 FYNNEI. The CDR3 extends over 15 amino acids. CDR3 sequence reads: CASSYQTVFSGEQFF. For the CDR3, the DNA is TGTGCCAGCAGCTACCAGACAGTTTTTTCGGGTGAGCAGTTCTTC.

The chain couples TRBV6-1 to TRBJ2-7, with D perhaps TRBD1 (5 bases). Germline CDR1 MNHNS, CDR2 SASEGT. V lost 7 bases and J lost 6, with 19 bases in between. The CDR3 spans 14 residues. CDR3 in DNA: TGTGCCAGCAAGAAGATACGGACAACTTCCGAGCAGTACTTC. It codes for CASKKIRTTSEQYF.

The chain employs TRBV15 and TRBJ2-2; 7 bases are shared with TRBD1. Germline-derived CDR1 and CDR2 are LNHNV and YYDKDF (reference sequence). Trimming took 4 bases from V and 1 from J; bases not matched to a gene: 3. The CDR3 has 15 residues. CDR3 amino acids: CATSTGQVNTGELFF. The CDR3 DNA reads as TGTGCCACCAGCACAGGACAGGTGAACACCGGGGAGCTGTTTTTT.

This rearrangement joins TRBV6-1 to TRBJ1-2, with D unclear. Germline CDR1 is MNHNS and CDR2 is SASEGT. Trimming stripped 6 bases from V and 4 bases from J, with 12 bases between. This CDR3 spans 13 amino acids. The CDR3 loop is CASREADGYGYTF. The CDR3 nucleotides are TGTGCCAGCAGAGAGGCTGACGGCTATGGCTACACCTTC.

This clonotype was recorded a few times. V usage is TRBV7-2 and J usage is TRBJ2-1; D remains ambiguous. V was clipped by 0 bases and J by 5 bases, with 11 bases between them. CDR3 length equals 15 residues. Looked up from germline, CDR1 is SGHTA and CDR2 is FQGNSA. The CDR3 coding sequence is TGTGCCAGCAGCTTAGCGCCCGGGTCCCACAATGAGCAGTTCTTC. Its translation is CASSLAPGSHNEQFF.

The V and J genes are TRBV29-1 and TRBJ2-7; 7 bases match TRBD2. The V segment lost 4 bases and the J segment 2 bases; nucleotides outside the gene matches: 5. CDR3 length: 13 residues. CDR1 is SQVTM and CDR2 is ANQGSEA in the germline V gene. CDR3 DNA: TGCAGCGTTGCAGGGCTAGCGGCCTACGAGCAGTACTTC. Translating it yields CSVAGLAAYEQYF.

The V call is TRBV10-3, the J call TRBJ2-1; TRBD2 matches at 7 bases. This CDR3 has 13 residues. After removal of 8 bases from V and 7 bases from J, the junction contained 8 bases not matched to a gene. The germline V gene encodes CDR1 ENHRY and CDR2 SYGVKD. This chain's CDR3 is CAILADPGNEQFF. CDR3 sequence (DNA): TGTGCCATCCTAGCGGACCCCGGGAATGAGCAGTTCTTC.

The chain joins TRBV9 to TRBJ1-2; tentative D call: TRBD1 (5 bases). Trimming removed 5 bases at V and 0 bases at J, with 8 bases between. Germline V lookup: CDR1 SGDLS, CDR2 YYNGEE. This CDR3 is built from 13 residues. The CDR3 DNA reads TGTGCCAGCAGACAGGTTTCTAACTATGGCTACACCTTC. Translation: CASRQVSNYGYTF.

The chain recombines TRBV3-1 with TRBJ2-6; D ambiguous. Germline-derived CDR1 and CDR2 are LGHDT and YNNKEL (reference sequence). This CDR3 comprises 17 residues. The germline V and J ends were trimmed by 1 base and 0 bases, with 10 bases remaining between them. The CDR3: CASSQAAFSSGANVLTF. Written as DNA, the CDR3 is TGTGCCAGCAGCCAAGCGGCCTTCAGCTCTGGGGCCAACGTCCTGACTTTC.

This clonotype was seen at least ten times. The V call is TRBV29-1, the J call TRBJ2-1, with D unclear. The germline V and J ends were trimmed by 5 bases and 8 bases, with 13 bases remaining between them. The germline gives CDR1 SQVTM, CDR2 ANQGSEA. The CDR3 spans 12 residues. The CDR3 DNA follows: TGCAGCGTTTCCGCCGCCGGCGATGAGCAGTTCTTC. Translation: CSVSAAGDEQFF.

This clonotype has just a few counts. J is TRBJ2-1 and V is TRBV20-1; 8 bases are a match to TRBD2. J was trimmed by 9 bases and V by 6 bases; bases with no gene match: 10. CDR3 length: 13 residues. Germline V gene sequence: CDR1 DFQATT, CDR2 SNEGSKA (reference sequence). CDR3 DNA sequence: TGCAGTGCCCCGCGGGGGGCCCGGGCTGAGCAGTTCTTC. Protein sequence: CSAPRGARAEQFF.

This chain links TRBV20-1 with TRBJ2-7; D is undetermined. Germline CDR1 is DFQATT and CDR2 is SNEGSKA (reference sequence). The CDR3 runs 17 residues. With 5 bases removed from V and 2 bases from J, the gap between germline ends came to 25 bases. Here the CDR3 DNA reads TGCAGTGCTGGAGCCCTTGTTCTGACCCGCGGAGCCTACGAGCAGTACTTC. Translation gives CSAGALVLTRGAYEQYF.

V usage is TRBV2 and J usage is TRBJ2-3; perhaps TRBD1 as D (7 bases). CDR1 is SNHLY, CDR2 FYNNEI, per germline. V shed 1 base and J shed 2 bases, with 13 bases lying between them. This CDR3 has 16 amino acids. CDR3 residues: CASSEGQGGHTDTQYF. The CDR3 nucleotides read TGTGCCAGCAGTGAAGGACAGGGAGGACACACAGATACGCAGTATTTT.

This clonotype was counted only a few times. The genes are TRBV11-2 and TRBJ1-4; D is possibly TRBD1 (6 bases). V was cut by 4 bases and J by 5 bases, with 14 bases left in between. Looked up from germline, CDR1 is SGHAT and CDR2 is FQNNGV. The CDR3 spans 15 residues. For the CDR3, the DNA is TGTGCCAGCAGCTCGGACAGCGTCCACAATGAAAAACTGTTTTTT. Translating it yields CASSSDSVHNEKLFF.

Remarks on this clonotype: A junction end diverges from the germline sequence, so it may reflect a read error. This rearrangement joins TRBV20-1 to TRBJ2-2; maybe TRBD2 (5 bases). CDR1 and CDR2 (germline): DFQATT, SNEGSKA (reference sequence). This CDR3 has 15 residues. CDR3 amino acids: CSARDYLVDTGELLF. The CDR3 bases are TGCAGTGCTAGAGATTATCTCGTTGACACCGGGGAGCTGCTTTTT.

This clonotype was counted many times. The V and J genes are TRBV12-3 or TRBV12-4 and TRBJ1-2; no definite D call. V was trimmed by 5 bases and J by 8 bases, leaving 15 bases between them. The CDR3 covers 13 residues. The CDR3 loop is CASSNGPHWGYTF. The CDR3, as DNA: TGTGCCAGCAGTAACGGTCCCCACTGGGGCTACACCTTC.

The chain joins TRBV5-1 to TRBJ2-1; no definite D call. CDR1 and CDR2 (germline): SGHRS, YFSETQ. V was clipped by 1 base and J by 0 bases, with 8 bases between them. This CDR3 has 15 residues. The CDR3 reads CASSLSTLSYNEQFF. In nucleotides, the CDR3 is TGCGCCAGCAGCTTGTCAACGCTCTCCTACAATGAGCAGTTCTTC.

The rearrangement uses TRBV28 and TRBJ1-1; 7 bases are a match to TRBD1. Germline V gene lookup returns CDR1 MDHEN and CDR2 SYDVKM. The CDR3 length is 14 residues. V lost 5 bases to trimming and J lost 1 base; unmatched junction nucleotides: 4. CDR3 DNA sequence: TGTGCCAGCAGTCGGACAGGCGCGAACACTGAAGCTTTCTTT. Its translation is CASSRTGANTEAFF.

This clonotype was picked up a small number of times. V usage is TRBV3-1 and J usage is TRBJ1-1; a possible D gene is TRBD1 (5 bases). V gave up 4 bases and J gave up 1 base, with 13 bases separating them. The CDR3 length is 15 residues. The germline gives CDR1 LGHDT, CDR2 YNNKEL (reference sequence). CDR3 DNA: TGTGCCAGCAGCCCTAGTCCAACAGGGAACACTGAAGCTTTCTTT. The encoded protein is CASSPSPTGNTEAFF.

The CDR3 bases are TGTGCCAGCAGTGATGGGCTAGCGGGGTACCAAGAGACCCAGTACTTC. Amino acid sequence: CASSDGLAGYQETQYF. V is TRBV25-1 and J is TRBJ2-5, with 9 positions matching TRBD2. The CDR3 length is 16 residues. CDR1 and CDR2 from the germline V gene are MGHDK and SYGVNS. V gave up 3 bases and J gave up 0 bases; unmatched junction bases: 5.

This clonotype was counted between two and nine times. The chain carries TRBV27 and TRBJ2-1; possibly TRBD2 for D (6 bases). Trimming took 2 bases from V and 4 from J, leaving 12 bases between them. From germline, CDR1 is MNHEY and CDR2 SMNVEV (reference sequence). This CDR3 has 15 residues. CDR3: CASSLAGNQYNEQFF. CDR3 DNA sequence: TGTGCCAGCAGTTTAGCGGGAAACCAATACAATGAGCAGTTCTTC.

This clonotype was found a few times. The rearrangement links TRBV28 to TRBJ2-1, with 9 positions matching TRBD2. V lost 6 bases to trimming and J lost 4 bases; unmatched junction nucleotides: 10. The CDR3 runs to 16 residues. Germline CDR1 and CDR2: MDHEN and SYDVKM. The CDR3 reads CASSEGPSGKYNEQFF. In nucleotides, the CDR3 is TGTGCCAGCAGCGAGGGGCCTAGCGGGAAATACAATGAGCAGTTCTTC.

The gene calls are TRBV12-3 or TRBV12-4 and TRBJ2-1; TRBD2 aligns across 8 bases. This CDR3 region has 14 residues. The V segment lost 3 bases and the J segment 7 bases; nucleotides outside the gene matches: 5. The CDR3 protein is CASSFPGGGNEQFF. The CDR3 nucleotides read TGTGCCAGCAGTTTCCCGGGGGGGGGGAATGAGCAGTTCTTC.

The chain links TRBV30 to TRBJ2-2; no reliable D call. Trimming stripped 2 bases from V and 4 bases from J, with 20 bases between. Germline assignment: CDR1 GTSNPN and CDR2 SVGIG (reference sequence). The CDR3 runs to 17 residues. The DNA of the CDR3 is TGTGCCTGGAGTCCGACTCGCGACATTTCGGGCACCGGGGAGCTGTTTTTT. This codes for CAWSPTRDISGTGELFF.

The chain recombines TRBV29-1 with TRBJ2-2; TRBD2 agrees at 9 bases. The CDR3 loop spans 17 amino acids. J lost 2 bases, V lost 2 bases, and 9 bases had no gene match. Germline values: CDR1 SQVTM, CDR2 ANQGSEA. The CDR3 DNA sequence: TGCAGCGTTGAATCCCCCCGTAGCGGGAGAAACACCGGGGAGCTGTTTTTT. As protein: CSVESPRSGRNTGELFF.